This is a list of T cell receptor beta chains from one sample in a study of cytomegalovirus exposure and HLA in healthy donors. Measured with immunoSEQ multiplex PCR; TCRdb has only the in-frame clones, and not every one. Seen here are 95,000 to 150,000 clones, about four fifths observed once, and the top ten hold around 14%. Specimen: PBMCs. These receptors were taken from a woman in her sixties in good health and CMV-seropositive. Both conserved end residues are part of each CDR3. A D gene is named only where the DNA matches it firmly.

TRBD1 TRBJ1-1 TRBV7-2 CASSLNRGWTEAFF
TRBD1 TRBJ1-2 TRBV4-3 CASSHSTGGENDYTF
. TRBJ1-1 TRBV30 CAWRYQGRSGTEAFF
TRBD2 TRBJ2-7 TRBV6-5 CASSPSGGSPEQYF
TRBD1 . TRBV4-3 CASSHVRDRSSYEQYF
. TRBJ2-5 TRBV6-5 CASKRLEGRETQYF
TRBD2 TRBJ2-5 TRBV27 CASWPGLGGGETQYF
TRBD1 TRBJ1-5 TRBV19 CASSVSGTGINQPQHF
TRBD2 TRBJ2-2 TRBV5-1 CASSPSGRATGELFF
. TRBJ2-7 TRBV11-2 CASSIGSGHHYEQYF
TRBD1 TRBJ2-7 TRBV6-5 CASRDRVNEQYF
TRBD2 TRBJ2-7 TRBV7-2 CASSPIPSGGAEQYF